Below are 8 T cell receptor beta chains sequenced from a single sample in a study of Graves' ophthalmopathy and Graves' hyperthyroidism. The authors amplified TCR beta CDR3 regions from RNA transcripts. First-round RT-PCR employed HTBI primers, with a second-round multiplex PCR after it. TCRdb re-derived calls from the multiplex PCR reads in MiXCR, one entry per CDR3 protein. The sample yields about 200,000 distinct CDR3 sequences, roughly 27% seen once. The material sequenced was peripheral blood. The receptors come from a man aged 50 to 59 with Graves' ophthalmopathy.

This clonotype was counted many times. This chain uses TRBV6-1 with TRBJ1-2; TRBD1 might be the D (6 bases). The germline V and J ends were trimmed by 1 base and 3 bases, with 15 bases remaining between them. Germline V CDR1 and CDR2: MNHNS, SASEGT. This CDR3 is built from 16 residues. The CDR3 reads CASSEETGFEDYGYTF. CDR3 coding DNA: TGTGCCAGCAGTGAAGAGACAGGCTTCGAGGACTATGGCTACACCTTC.

The genes are TRBV10-3 and TRBJ2-2; tentatively, D is TRBD1 or TRBD2 (5 bases each). CDR3 length equals 15 residues. CDR1 ENHRY and CDR2 SYGVKD come from the germline V gene. Trimming cost V 6 bases and J 3 bases, with 14 bases left between them. Here the CDR3 DNA reads TGTGCCATCAGGAGGGGAATGAGGGACACCGGGGAGCTGTTTTTT. Translated: CAIRRGMRDTGELFF.

The rearrangement links TRBV7-8 to TRBJ2-7; D may be TRBD1 (6 bases). Trimming stripped 6 bases from V and 3 bases from J, with 12 bases between. CDR3 length equals 13 residues. Germline V lookup: CDR1 SGHVS, CDR2 FQNEAQ. The CDR3 DNA sequence: TGTGCCAGCAGATTTAGAGGGGGCTACGAGCAGTACTTC. This codes for CASRFRGGYEQYF.

In regard to this clonotype: Germline and junction disagree at one end, which may indicate a read error. The chain carries TRBV12-3 or TRBV12-4 and TRBJ2-7, with 9 positions matching TRBD1. The CDR3 is 11 residues long. In nucleotides, the CDR3 is TGTGCCAGCAGTTTTGGCCGGGACAGGGACTTC. Its protein product is CASSFGRDRDF.

In its sample, this clonotype was seen many times. The gene calls are TRBV6-5 and TRBJ1-3, with D unresolved. Germline V gene data show CDR1 as MNHEY and CDR2 as SVGAGI. V dropped 4 bases and J dropped 2 bases, with 12 bases sitting between them. This CDR3 region has 15 residues. CDR3 protein: CASSSWKVAGNTIYF. The CDR3 nucleotides read TGTGCCAGCAGTTCGTGGAAGGTGGCTGGAAACACCATATATTTT.

The sample holds many counts of this clonotype. The chain employs TRBV5-6 and TRBJ2-6; D unclear. The germline V and J ends were trimmed by 4 bases and 0 bases, with 5 bases remaining between them. The CDR3 contains 14 residues. The germline V gene encodes CDR1 SGHDT and CDR2 YYEEEE. In nucleotides, the CDR3 is TGTGCCAGCAGCCGCGACTCTGGGGCCAACGTCCTGACTTTC. Its protein is CASSRDSGANVLTF.

V usage is TRBV2 and J usage is TRBJ1-2; 10 nucleotides align to TRBD1. The V segment lost 8 bases and the J segment 6 bases; nucleotides outside the gene matches: 9. This CDR3 has 14 amino acids. Germline CDR1 is SNHLY and CDR2 is FYNNEI. CDR3 loop: CASPKTGTGDGYTF. CDR3 DNA sequence: TGTGCCAGCCCTAAGACCGGGACAGGGGATGGCTACACCTTC.

This clonotype has a count of ten or more. The chain has TRBV7-2 and TRBJ1-2; D gene uncertain. The CDR3 sequence is 14 residues long. Germline V gene sequence: CDR1 SGHTA, CDR2 FQGNSA. Between the trimmed V and J ends, which lost 3 bases and 2 bases, there was a span of 10 bases. In DNA form, the CDR3 reads TGTGCCAGCAGCTTTGACTTCAACAACTATGGCTACACCTTC. The encoded protein is CASSFDFNNYGYTF.